This T cell receptor beta chain was profiled in a study of cytotoxic CD8 clonotypes in ibrutinib-treated CLL listed by TCRdb under 2021. Context from the whole study: The cohort included some 14 treatment-naive and approximately twelve relapsed/refractory patients; approximately 17 were IGHV unmutated. Every remission and progressive disease sample was obtained while ibrutinib was still being received by the patients. Responses were partial in roughly 24 patients and complete in 2; after median about 5.5 years follow-up, about 14 stayed in remission and some twelve progressed. Cryopreserved peripheral blood mononuclear cells were collected before treatment, at response, and at either disease progression or sustained remission. Longitudinal samples were available for about 30% of the 86 trial participants. On average, each sample had about 250,000 productive templates and approximately 100,000 productive rearrangements. The response samples were drawn at a median of roughly twelve months into treatment, with a range of about 6 to 36 months. Study-level results and caveats: Public clonotypes were found to be uncommon and were observed to contract or remain stable during treatment; the increase in clonality was shown to reflect expansion of private clonotypes at ibrutinib response. Baseline clonality was found to be higher than that of age-matched healthy donors and was strongly correlated with circulating CD8+ T-cell counts. Sampling times were not matched between patients in sustained remission and patients whose disease was progressing, and lymph node repertoires were not examined. An increase in clonality was observed at ibrutinib response, with clonality remaining stable during sustained remission and falling back toward baseline at progression.

As concerns this clone: Its specific antigen is unknown. Per-base quality was not reported, and no clone a single base away is much larger than it.

The CDR1 and CDR2 encoded by the germline V gene are KGHSH and LQKENI. From its cysteine to its phenylalanine, the CDR3 spans 14 amino acids. Just the 42-base CDR3 DNA is kept, in frame starting at base 1. Deletion took 0 bases off V and 5 bases off J, with a span of 11 bases between the germline ends. A MiSeq instrument was used for deep resolution sequencing, which targeted depths ranging from 1 in 1 million up to 1 in 200,000 T cells, with coverage averaging 10x for each clonotype. The immunoSEQ hsTCRB Kit was used to generate TCR beta libraries. As for how the authors treated the data: The data were analyzed with ImmunoSEQ Analyzer and ImmunoSEQ Data Assistant, and V, D and J gene assignments followed IMGT definitions. Clonality, which ranges from 0 to 1, was calculated by subtracting the normalized Shannon entropy of productive rearrangement frequencies from one. Only overrepresented clonotypes making up at least 0.05% of the repertoire of each patient were included in the public clonotype analysis. Repertoires from about a dozen age-matched healthy donors in immuneACCESS were used as clonality controls. In TCRdb, the immuneACCESS table is reduced to in-frame sequences with V and J assigned. These tables do not hold every clone; where another copy was compared, an unresolved V gene accounts for under half, and the others remain unexplained. V and J calls and clone size are as listed in that table; D and trimming were resolved from the DNA. In this sample the table shows roughly 160,000 clones, roughly four fifths of which occur a single time. The top ten clonotypes cover about 4.5% of the sample.

The sample's time point label, in plain terms: approximately 25 months on ibrutinib. Around 1.8 micrograms of genomic DNA were extracted from cryopreserved PBMCs for TCR beta library preparation. Longitudinal blood samples from CLL patients on ibrutinib monotherapy underwent high-throughput TCR beta sequencing. The patients took part in an open-label, single-center phase 2 trial of ibrutinib monotherapy. Sequences were derived from PBMCs, sampled after 24 months of ibrutinib treatment. The sequence came from a human donor with chronic lymphocytic leukemia. The sequence is built from TRBV18 and TRBJ2-7; TRBD1 is a weak D gene call, 5 bases matching. The CDR3 region has the sequence CASSPPRGINEQYF. The DNA sequence is as follows: TGTGCCAGCTCACCACCAAGGGGTATCAACGAGCAGTACTTC.